This TCR beta chain was documented in a study of shared clonotypes between healthy human individuals. The method was immunoSEQ multiplex PCR; TCRdb's version includes in-frame clones alone and lacks a portion of them. The sample shows around 1,900,000 clones, 90% to 95% of them seen only once. The CDR3 runs to 13 residues. Germline CDR1 reads LNHDA; CDR2 reads SQIVND (reference sequence). Trimming at V came to 6 bases and at J to 5 bases, leaving 5 bases not matched to a gene. Naive CD8 populations comprised CD45RO-negative cells positively selected for CCR7, excluding terminally differentiated effector memory CD45RA+ cells.

This TCR derives from a man aged 18 to 30 in good health. Some clones in this sample may be carry-over from other donors' samples. This chain joins TRBV19 and TRBJ2-7; TRBD1 matches 9 bases. Sequenced: naive CD8+ T cells from PBMCs. The CDR3 sequence: CASSNRGRDEQYF. CDR3 DNA: TGTGCCAGTAGCAACAGGGGGCGCGACGAGCAGTACTTC.